These T cell receptor beta chains were read from a single sample in a study of blood T cell repertoires in COVID-19. Produced via immunoSEQ multiplex PCR; TCRdb's table is partial and in-frame only. Among about 500,000 clones, approximately 90% were seen once, and the ten largest hold roughly 0.7%. Material: PBMCs or T cells enriched from blood (not recorded which). These receptors all stem from a young woman who had recovered from COVID-19. Both conserved end residues are part of each CDR3. The order of the fields is J gene, CDR3 length, V gene, CDR3 protein.

TRBJ1-1	16	TRBV18	CASSYQRGQGGTEAFF
TRBJ2-3	16	TRBV28	CASSETGGADTDTQYF
TRBJ2-3	17	TRBV4-1	CASSQGLLRDRTDTQYF
TRBJ1-6	14	TRBV2	CASSEWGGTSPLHF
TRBJ1-2	14	TRBV30	CACLRTGANYGYTF
TRBJ2-3	16	TRBV27	CASSLSWAGGADTQYF
TRBJ1-6	16	TRBV5-1	CASSLGAASPNSPLHF
TRBJ2-5	15	TRBV27	CASSFSGGGGETQYF
TRBJ1-4	13	TRBV7-2	CASSPRDSEKLFF
TRBJ1-4	13	TRBV27	CATSTGGLQKLFF
TRBJ1-1	18	TRBV4-1	CASSLTSHGGNMNTEAFF
TRBJ1-2	17	TRBV3-1/TRBV3-2	CASSPREQIRSSLGYTF
TRBJ2-7	19	TRBV5-1	CASSSRLIGRIKILHEQYF
TRBJ2-7	14	TRBV5-5	CASSLLALNNEQYF
TRBJ1-5	16	TRBV19	CASSRGDGEGDQPQHF
TRBJ1-4	14	TRBV5-6	CASSLGAGNEKLFF
TRBJ2-1	14	TRBV9	CASSVLTSDNEQFF
TRBJ1-6	14	TRBV5-3	CARRGVNLGSPLHF
TRBJ2-1	18	TRBV7-2	CASSLEGTSGVGRDEQFF
TRBJ1-2	16	TRBV11-2	CASSLDRPGVLYGYTF
TRBJ2-3	13	TRBV12-5	CASGSGGEDTQYF
TRBJ1-1	14	TRBV18	CASSPRNRDTEAFF
TRBJ2-5	15	TRBV4-1	CASSPQWGGEETQYF
TRBJ2-6	17	TRBV7-2	CASSSPTGKPGANVLTF
TRBJ1-1	14	TRBV6-5	CASSYSPGNTEAFF
TRBJ2-2	15	TRBV5-1	CASSLAEADTGELFF
TRBJ2-5	18	TRBV11-2	CASSLAFSPGGRAETQYF
TRBJ2-3	15	TRBV3-1/TRBV3-2	CASSQWGGSTDTQYF
TRBJ1-1	15	TRBV5-4	CASSSAGTGPTEAFF
TRBJ1-2	15	TRBV25-1	CASSEYGGTNYGYTF
TRBJ2-3	13	TRBV5-1	CASSEAATDTQYF
TRBJ2-3	15	TRBV7-9	CASRSVTGGTDTQYF
TRBJ2-1	14	TRBV10-2	CASSYPGVTDEQFF
TRBJ1-2	12	TRBV5-1	CASSSPGGGYTF
TRBJ1-6	14	TRBV6-5	CASLRDRENSPLHF
TRBJ1-3	15	TRBV10-3	CAISVLGLTGNTIYF
TRBJ1-1	13	TRBV4-1	CASSRMTGTEAFF
TRBJ1-1	14	TRBV4-1	CASSQGQGAGEAFF
TRBJ1-3	15	TRBV7-9	CASSGQGSAGNTIYF
TRBJ1-2	15	TRBV11-2	CASSSQQGSMDGYTF
TRBJ1-2	15	TRBV5-1	CASSPRTGGNYGYTF
TRBJ2-1	15	TRBV7-8	CASSSLAGTDNEQFF
TRBJ1-1	15	TRBV5-1	CASSLEGRGGTEAFF
TRBJ2-7	14	TRBV11-2	CASSPTTGSYEQYF
TRBJ1-4	15	TRBV5-6	CASSFIGERDEKLFF
TRBJ1-2	16	TRBV4-1	CASSQVGGQLLYGYTF
TRBJ2-3	14	TRBV11-3	CASSPTTGTDTQYF
TRBJ1-1	14	TRBV5-1	CASSLVGANTEAFF
TRBJ2-1	13	TRBV5-1	CASSPEGRGEQFF
TRBJ1-4	15	TRBV19	CASTQSGTGAEKLFF
TRBJ2-7	13	TRBV4-2	CASASRLSYEQYF
TRBJ1-2	13	TRBV7-8	CASSGRDFNGYTF
TRBJ1-5	16	TRBV6-6	CASSSLGQGWDQPQHF
TRBJ2-7	17	TRBV24-1	CATSSDRLSPRSYEQYF
TRBJ2-3	11	TRBV30	CAWSGGDTQYF
TRBJ1-6	14	TRBV10-2	CASRLDRGHSPLHF
TRBJ2-3	14	TRBV19	CASSMRTGADTQYF
TRBJ1-1	14	TRBV5-1	CASSLAWDNGEAFF
TRBJ2-2	12	TRBV2	CASHRDTGELFF
TRBJ2-2	15	TRBV27	CASRSGPPNTGELFF